Below, 15 T cell receptor beta chains from the same sample are listed, as sequenced in a study of T cell repertoires in cytomegalovirus infection. TCRdb re-called the reads through MiXCR, storing one row per CDR3 protein. Of about 230,000 distinct CDR3 sequences in the sample, 6.5% are singletons; the top ten hold about 6.5%. Sequenced: PBMCs. These receptors originate from a human donor in good health (CMV status not recorded). Some clones in this sample may be carry-over from other donors' samples.

This clonotype has a count of ten or more. The chain is built from TRBV7-2 and TRBJ1-4, with D maybe TRBD1 (6 bases). CDR3 length equals 15 residues. V was clipped by 5 bases and J by 1 base, with 11 bases between them. Germline V gives CDR1 SGHTA, CDR2 FQGNSA. The CDR3 here is CASSPGGRTNEKLFF. Written as DNA, the CDR3 is TGTGCCAGCAGCCCCGGGGGCAGAACTAATGAAAAACTGTTTTTT.

This clonotype was seen at least ten times. J is TRBJ1-1 and V is TRBV12-3 or TRBV12-4; 10 positions match TRBD1. CDR3 length: 15 amino acids. Trimming cost V 6 bases and J 3 bases; bases outside gene matches: 7. Here the CDR3 DNA reads TGTGCCAGCAGCCAGACAGGGGGCAGGGACACTGAAGCTTTCTTT. Translation gives CASSQTGGRDTEAFF.

The chain uses TRBV25-1 and TRBJ2-4, with D uncertain. Germline V gives CDR1 MGHDK, CDR2 SYGVNS. The CDR3 consists of 13 residues. V was cut by 2 bases and J by 12 bases, with 14 bases left in between. The CDR3 DNA reads as TGTGCCAGCAGTGAACTTGGCCCCTCGGATCAGTACTTC. Translating gives CASSELGPSDQYF.

The V gene is TRBV20-1, the J gene TRBJ2-7; D call uncertain. This CDR3 contains 13 residues. Per the germline V gene, CDR1 is DFQATT and CDR2 is SNEGSKA (reference sequence). The V gene lost 1 base and the J gene lost 2 bases, with 9 bases spanning the gap. The CDR3 DNA reads TGCAGTGCTAGAGGGGCACTCCCCTACGAGCAGTACTTC. It yields the protein CSARGALPYEQYF.

The chain joins TRBV29-1 to TRBJ2-7; D is possibly TRBD1 or TRBD2 (5 bases each). Germline V gene lookup returns CDR1 SQVTM and CDR2 ANQGSEA. V was shortened by 2 bases and J by 0 bases, with 11 bases between the two germline ends. The length of the CDR3 is 14 residues. Here the CDR3 DNA reads TGCAGCGTTGAAACCCGGGGCTCCTCCTACGAGCAGTACTTC. Its translation is CSVETRGSSYEQYF.

There are many counts of this clonotype. The chain recombines TRBV29-1 with TRBJ2-5, with TRBD1 matching 11 bases. Germline assignment: CDR1 SQVTM and CDR2 ANQGSEA. V was clipped by 7 bases and J by 4 bases; unmatched bases: 5. The CDR3 sequence is 13 residues long. CDR3 DNA sequence: TGCAGCGCTTTGGGGACAGGGGGAGAGACCCAGTACTTC. It specifies CSALGTGGETQYF. The variable domain in full, completed from reference TRBV29-1 and TRBJ2-5, reads SAVISQKPSRDICQRGTSLTIQCQVDSQVTMMFWYRQQPGQSLTLIATANQGSEATYESGFVIDKFPISRPNLTFSTLTVSNMSPEDSSIYLCSALGTGGETQYFGPGTRLLVL.

In this sample, this clonotype turned up a few times. The V and J genes are TRBV4-1 and TRBJ1-1; D is unclear. The CDR3 spans 20 residues. CDR1 is MGHRA, CDR2 YSYEKL, per germline. V was shortened by 0 bases and J by 1 base, with 24 bases between the two germline ends. This chain's CDR3 is CASSQDGPGKDGPWNTEAFF. The DNA for the CDR3 is TGCGCCAGCAGCCAAGACGGGCCCGGGAAAGACGGTCCCTGGAACACTGAAGCTTTCTTT.

This clonotype was detected ten times or more. The rearrangement uses TRBV7-2 and TRBJ2-7; 10 bases align to TRBD2. Looked up from germline, CDR1 is SGHTA and CDR2 is FQGNSA. The V gene end was trimmed by 7 bases and the J gene end by 1 base; junction bases not matched to a gene: 7. The CDR3 is made up of 15 amino acids. This CDR3 reads CASTLAGGWSYEQYF. CDR3 nucleotides: TGTGCCAGCACATTAGCGGGGGGTTGGTCCTACGAGCAGTACTTC. Variable domain in full (rest from reference TRBV7-2 and TRBJ2-7): GAGVSQSPSNKVTEKGKDVELRCDPISGHTALYWYRQSLGQGLEFLIYFQGNSAPDKSGLPSDRFSAERTGGSVSTLTIQRTQQEDSAVYLCASTLAGGWSYEQYFGPGTRLTVT.

This clonotype was counted ten times or more. V gene TRBV2 combines with J gene TRBJ2-7, with D tentatively TRBD2 (6 bases). Germline V gene sequence: CDR1 SNHLY, CDR2 FYNNEI. The CDR3 runs to 13 residues. Trimming took off 8 bases at V and 6 bases at J, with 17 bases between the two ends. The CDR3 DNA is TGTGCCAGCTACAGCGGGCCTTTGCGCGAGCAGTACTTC. It specifies CASYSGPLREQYF. Together with reference TRBV2 and TRBJ2-7, the CDR3 gives the full variable domain: EPEVTQTPSHQVTQMGQEVILRCVPISNHLYFYWYRQILGQKVEFLVSFYNNEISEKSEIFDDQFSVERPDGSNFTLKIRSTKLEDSAMYFCASYSGPLREQYFGPGTRLTVT.

This clonotype appeared many times. The chain has TRBV11-3 and TRBJ1-1, with D maybe TRBD1 (6 bases). V was cut by 5 bases and J by 2 bases, with 18 bases left in between. This CDR3 is 16 amino acids long. Germline assignment: CDR1 SGHNT and CDR2 YENEEA. In DNA form, the CDR3 reads TGTGCCAGCAGCAACAGACTACAGGGACGAAACACTGAAGCTTTCTTT. Its translation: CASSNRLQGRNTEAFF.

This clonotype has ten or more counts. The CDR3 protein is CASSQGLNYEQYF. The CDR3 nucleotides read TGTGCCAGCAGCCAAGGATTGAACTACGAGCAGTACTTC. This chain uses TRBV7-2 with TRBJ2-7; D is unresolved. The CDR3 runs to 13 residues. Germline CDR1 reads SGHTA; CDR2 reads FQGNSA. V was shortened by 5 bases and J by 3 bases, with 11 bases between the two germline ends.

V is TRBV20-1 and J is TRBJ1-2, with D unresolved. The CDR3 loop spans 14 amino acids. V gave up 3 bases and J gave up 3 bases, with 14 bases separating them. Germline V lookup: CDR1 DFQATT, CDR2 SNEGSKA (reference sequence). The DNA of the CDR3 is TGCAGTGCTAGGCGGGAGATCTTATACTATGGCTACACCTTC. Residues: CSARREILYYGYTF.

There are many counts of this clonotype. The chain employs TRBV14 and TRBJ1-1; D not certain. CDR1 and CDR2 (germline): SGHDN, FVKESK. The CDR3 is 16 residues long. Trimming stripped 4 bases from V and 1 base from J, with 16 bases between. The CDR3 is CASSPFSGPSNTEAFF. CDR3 coding DNA: TGTGCCAGCAGCCCATTTTCGGGCCCTTCGAACACTGAAGCTTTCTTT. Supplemented by reference TRBV14 and TRBJ1-1, the full variable domain reads EAGVTQFPSHSVIEKGQTVTLRCDPISGHDNLYWYRRVMGKEIKFLLHFVKESKQDESGMPNNRFLAERTGGTYSTLKVQPAELEDSGVYFCASSPFSGPSNTEAFFGQGTRLTVV.

This sequence joins TRBV10-2 and TRBJ2-3, with 11 bases identical to TRBD2. Germline assignment: CDR1 WSHSY and CDR2 SAAADI. V lost 4 bases, J lost 4 bases, and 4 bases stayed unmatched. The CDR3 consists of 15 residues. The CDR3 bases are TGCGCCAGCAGTGTTGCTAGCGGGGGGTCAGATACGCAGTATTTT. Translation: CASSVASGGSDTQYF.

This clonotype was seen many times. V and J are TRBV5-1 and TRBJ2-1; D uncertain. CDR1 is SGHRS, CDR2 YFSETQ, per germline. V lost 0 bases and J lost 0, with 10 bases in between. The CDR3 is 16 residues long. The CDR3 DNA reads TGCGCCAGCAGCTTGGCCAAAACGAGCTCCTACAATGAGCAGTTCTTC. Protein: CASSLAKTSSYNEQFF.